This T cell receptor (beta chain) was sequenced for a study of T-cell reconstitution after alpha-beta-depleted transplantation in children. Study results and caveats: After transplant, at about two months, alpha-beta T cells were reportedly derived from several hundred expanded graft clones.

Library preparation (for TCRbeta) was performed with unique molecular identifiers. TCRdb re-called the PCR reads with MiXCR, one entry per CDR3 protein. The table includes about 980,000 distinct CDR3 sequences, 25% to 30% detected once. This CDR3 has 14 residues. The germline gives CDR1 ENHRY, CDR2 SYGVKD. A note on this clonotype: Antigen: not known.

The source of this sequence is a boy under two years old who had a stem cell transplant for SCID, so the T cells may come from the graft donor. This chain links TRBV10-3 with TRBJ2-1; D might be TRBD1 or TRBD2, each matching 6 bases. This sample comprised PBMCs, mostly from graft donor cells, obtained 360 days after TCRalphabeta/CD19-depleted stem cell transplant. The DNA for the CDR3 is TGTGGGGGGCGGGGTCGCTCTACCCTCAATGAGCAGTTCTTC. This translates into CGGRGRSTLNEQFF.